This T cell receptor (beta chain) was documented in a study of blood T cells in healthy people across ages. Overall study context: Capture by template switching was about one barcoded beta molecule per two T cells.

This clonotype has a handful of counts. Its matching antigen is unknown. Combining a sample-barcoded 5' primer with a J-beta primer mix, a second PCR ran for roughly 7 to 11 cycles. Unique molecular identifiers of 12 random nucleotides labeled each cDNA. TCRdb re-analysed the 5' RACE reads in MiXCR, keeping a single row per CDR3 protein. Counted here are 1.4 million or so distinct CDR3 sequences, approximately 43% occurring once; the ten biggest clones make up approximately 4.1%. CDR3 size: 15 residues. CDR1 MNHEY and CDR2 SVGEGT come from the germline V gene. The V end was cut by 0 bases, the J end by 3 bases, with 11 bases between. There were at least 5 micrograms of total RNA extracted from every sample. Findings of the study overall: Per million T cells, TCR beta diversity dropped about linearly as age rose.

The V gene is TRBV6-2 or TRBV6-3, the J gene TRBJ1-1; no clear D gene. The sample consisted of blood. The TCR comes from a woman younger than 35 in good health. The chain's CDR3 is CASSYSTISYTEAFF. The CDR3 nucleotides are TGTGCCAGCAGTTACTCGACTATTTCGTACACTGAAGCTTTCTTT.